The present TCR beta chain was sequenced within a study of blood T cell repertoires in COVID-19. Libraries were prepared by immunoSEQ multiplex PCR; TCRdb keeps only in-frame clonotypes and omits some of them. The sample has around 80,000 clones, 75% to 85% seen once; the top ten hold 25% to 30%. The sequence derives from an elderly woman with acute or convalescent COVID-19. Sequenced input: peripheral blood.

The chain's CDR3 is CASSSPSGRNSYEQYF. The CDR3 DNA reads as TGTGCCAGCAGCTCACCTAGCGGGAGGAACTCCTACGAGCAGTACTTC. The chain joins TRBV7-9 to TRBJ2-7; 11 bases map to TRBD2. The CDR3 has 16 amino acids. Germline CDR1 reads SEHNR; CDR2 reads FQNEAQ (reference sequence). V was clipped by 4 bases and J by 0 bases; unmatched bases: 5. The full variable domain, completed using reference TRBV7-9 and TRBJ2-7, is DTGVSQNPRHKITKRGQNVTFRCDPISEHNRLYWYRQTLGQGPEFLTYFQNEAQLEKSRLLSDRFSAERPKGSFSTLEIQRTEQGDSAMYLCASSSPSGRNSYEQYFGPGTRLTVT.